A single count supports the clone carrying this TCR beta chain. The sample comes from a study of blood T cell repertoires in COVID-19. Study-level background: In each case, the material was cDNA or gDNA derived from T cells, B-cell-depleted T cells, or PBMCs.

J lost 0 bases, V lost 8 bases, and 11 bases had no gene match. The CDR3 has 19 residues. Germline CDR1 reads ENHRY; CDR2 reads SYGVKD. In the source study's methods: Nucleated cell number was recorded as an estimate derived from reference gene primer amplification. Method: immunoSEQ multiplex PCR; TCRdb's copy keeps in-frame clones and lacks some. The DNA gave D and trimming, while V, J and clone size come from that table. The table includes 150,000 or so clones, over 80% detected once. People in the exposed group encountered a COVID-19 case within 2 weeks before entering the study. V is TRBV10-3 and J is TRBJ2-6, with 12 bases identical to TRBD1. The sequence came from a woman aged 50 to 60 who had been exposed to COVID-19. Material for sequencing was PBMCs or T cells enriched from blood (not recorded which). The CDR3 bases are TGTGCCATCGGATGGTGGGGACAGGGGGCGCCCTCTGGGGCCAACGTCCTGACTTTC. This translates into CAIGWWGQGAPSGANVLTF.